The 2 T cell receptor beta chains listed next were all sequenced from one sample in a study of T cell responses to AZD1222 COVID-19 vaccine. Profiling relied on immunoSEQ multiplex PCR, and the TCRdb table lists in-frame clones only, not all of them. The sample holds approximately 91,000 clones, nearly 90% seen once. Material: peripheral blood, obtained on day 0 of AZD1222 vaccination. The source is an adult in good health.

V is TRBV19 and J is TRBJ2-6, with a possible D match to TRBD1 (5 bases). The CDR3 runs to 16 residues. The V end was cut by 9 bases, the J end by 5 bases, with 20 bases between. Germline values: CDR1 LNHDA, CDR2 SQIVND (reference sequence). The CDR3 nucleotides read TGTGCCAGCGCGATACCATGGACACGTAGGGCCAACGTCCTGACTTTC. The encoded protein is CASAIPWTRRANVLTF.

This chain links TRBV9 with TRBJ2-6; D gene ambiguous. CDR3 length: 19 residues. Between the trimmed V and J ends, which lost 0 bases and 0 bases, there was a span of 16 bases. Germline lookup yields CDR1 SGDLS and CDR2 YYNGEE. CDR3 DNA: TGTGCCAGCAGCGTAGGAGTCCCTCGGGCTTACTCTGGGGCCAACGTCCTGACTTTC. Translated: CASSVGVPRAYSGANVLTF. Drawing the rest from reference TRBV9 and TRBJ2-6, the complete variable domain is DSGVTQTPKHLITATGQRVTLRCSPRSGDLSVYWYQQSLDQGLQFLIQYYNGEERAKGNILERFSAQQFPDLHSELNLSSLELGDSALYFCASSVGVPRAYSGANVLTFGAGSRLTVL.